The subject of this entry is one T cell receptor beta chain. Its antigen is currently unknown. Clones were read by immunoSEQ multiplex PCR, and TCRdb kept only the in-frame ones, dropping some. Of about 81,000 clones in the sample, just over 90% were seen once. This sample was taken from a study of T cell responses to AZD1222 COVID-19 vaccine. Findings and limits, study-wide: Only after the peak T cell response were repertoires sampled.

V was clipped by 5 bases and J by 6 bases; unmatched bases: 11. The CDR3 has 15 amino acids. The germline V gene encodes CDR1 SGHRS and CDR2 YFSETQ. The starting material was peripheral blood, obtained on day 0 of AZD1222 vaccination. The chain joins TRBV5-1 to TRBJ2-3, with TRBD2 matching 8 bases. The source is an adult in good health. In DNA, the CDR3 is TGCGCCAGCAGGTCAAGCGGGAGAGAGGGTGATACGCAGTATTTT. Translation gives CASRSSGREGDTQYF. The full variable domain, its missing parts supplied by reference TRBV5-1 and TRBJ2-3, is KAGVTQTPRYLIKTRGQQVTLSCSPISGHRSVSWYQQTPGQGLQFLFEYFSETQRNKGNFPGRFSGRQFSNSRSEMNVSTLELGDSALYLCASRSSGREGDTQYFGPGTRLTVL.